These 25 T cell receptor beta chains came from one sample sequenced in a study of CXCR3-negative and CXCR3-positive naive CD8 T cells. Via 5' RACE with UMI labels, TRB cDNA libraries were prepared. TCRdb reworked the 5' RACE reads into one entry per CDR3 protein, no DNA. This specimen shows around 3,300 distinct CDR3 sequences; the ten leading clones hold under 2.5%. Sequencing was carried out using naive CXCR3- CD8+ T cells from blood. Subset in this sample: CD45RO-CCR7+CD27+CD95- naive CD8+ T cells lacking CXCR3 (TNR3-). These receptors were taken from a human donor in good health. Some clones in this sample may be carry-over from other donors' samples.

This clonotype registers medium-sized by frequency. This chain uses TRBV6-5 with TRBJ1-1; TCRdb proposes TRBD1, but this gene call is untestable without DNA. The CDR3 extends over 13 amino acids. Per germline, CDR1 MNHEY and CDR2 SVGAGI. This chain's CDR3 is CASSLSGGTEAFF.

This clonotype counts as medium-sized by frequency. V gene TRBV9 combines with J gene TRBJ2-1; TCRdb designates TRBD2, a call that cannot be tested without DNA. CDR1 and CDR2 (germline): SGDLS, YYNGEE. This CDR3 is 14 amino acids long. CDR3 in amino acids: CASSGAGGLGEQFF.

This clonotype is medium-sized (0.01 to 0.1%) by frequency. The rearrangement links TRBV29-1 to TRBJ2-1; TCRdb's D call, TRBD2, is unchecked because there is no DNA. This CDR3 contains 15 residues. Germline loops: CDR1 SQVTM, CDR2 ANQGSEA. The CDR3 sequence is CSIERGDNTYNEQFF.

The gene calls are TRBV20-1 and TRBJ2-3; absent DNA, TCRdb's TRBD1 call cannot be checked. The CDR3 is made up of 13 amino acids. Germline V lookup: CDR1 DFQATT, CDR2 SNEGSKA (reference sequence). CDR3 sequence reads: CSAADRMADTQYF.

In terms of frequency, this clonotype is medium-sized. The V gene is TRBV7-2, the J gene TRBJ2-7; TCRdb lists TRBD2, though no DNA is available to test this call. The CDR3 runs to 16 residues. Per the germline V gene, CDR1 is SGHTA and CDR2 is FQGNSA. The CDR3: CASSLGTSGGTYEQYF.

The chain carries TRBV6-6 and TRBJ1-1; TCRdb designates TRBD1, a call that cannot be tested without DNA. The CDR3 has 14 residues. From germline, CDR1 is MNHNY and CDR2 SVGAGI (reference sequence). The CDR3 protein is CASSFRSDRGEAFF.

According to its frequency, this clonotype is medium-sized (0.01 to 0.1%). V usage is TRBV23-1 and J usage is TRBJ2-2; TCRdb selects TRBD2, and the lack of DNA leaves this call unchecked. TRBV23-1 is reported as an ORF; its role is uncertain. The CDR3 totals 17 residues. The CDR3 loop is CASSQSRGLANTGELFF.

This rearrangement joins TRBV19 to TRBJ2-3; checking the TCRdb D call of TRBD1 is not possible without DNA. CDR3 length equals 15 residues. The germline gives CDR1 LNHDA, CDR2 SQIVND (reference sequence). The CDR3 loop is CASRRDRGSTDTQYF.

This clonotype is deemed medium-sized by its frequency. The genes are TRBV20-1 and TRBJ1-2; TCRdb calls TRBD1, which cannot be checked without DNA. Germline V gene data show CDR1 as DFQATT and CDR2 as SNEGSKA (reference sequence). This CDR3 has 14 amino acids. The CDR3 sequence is CSAADVRALDGYTF.

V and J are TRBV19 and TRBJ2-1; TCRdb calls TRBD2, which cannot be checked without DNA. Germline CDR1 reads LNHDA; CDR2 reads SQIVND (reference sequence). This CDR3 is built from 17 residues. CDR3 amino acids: CASSLIAGGRPTNEQFF.

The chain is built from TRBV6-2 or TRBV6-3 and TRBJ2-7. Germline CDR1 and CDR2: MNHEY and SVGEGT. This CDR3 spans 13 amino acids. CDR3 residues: CASSYYIQYEQYF.

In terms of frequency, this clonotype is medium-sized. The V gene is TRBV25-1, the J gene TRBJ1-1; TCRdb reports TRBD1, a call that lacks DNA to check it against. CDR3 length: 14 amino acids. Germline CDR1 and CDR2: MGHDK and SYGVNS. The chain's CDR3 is CASSPRGSETEAFF.

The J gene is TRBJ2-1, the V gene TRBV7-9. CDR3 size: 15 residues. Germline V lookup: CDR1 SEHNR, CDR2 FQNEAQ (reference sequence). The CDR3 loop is CASSLARDGNNEQFF.

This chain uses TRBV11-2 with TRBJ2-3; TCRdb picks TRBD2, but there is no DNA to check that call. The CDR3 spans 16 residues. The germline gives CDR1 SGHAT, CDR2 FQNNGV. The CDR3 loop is CASSPTSGTDTDTQYF.

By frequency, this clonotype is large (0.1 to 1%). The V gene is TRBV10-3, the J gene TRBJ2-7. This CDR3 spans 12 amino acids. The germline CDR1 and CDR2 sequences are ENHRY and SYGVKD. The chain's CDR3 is CAISEGFYEQYF.

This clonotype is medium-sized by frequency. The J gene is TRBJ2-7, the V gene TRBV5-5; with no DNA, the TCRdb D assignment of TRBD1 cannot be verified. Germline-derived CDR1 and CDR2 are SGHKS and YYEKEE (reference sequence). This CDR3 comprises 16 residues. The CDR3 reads CASSLDRTLESYEQYF.

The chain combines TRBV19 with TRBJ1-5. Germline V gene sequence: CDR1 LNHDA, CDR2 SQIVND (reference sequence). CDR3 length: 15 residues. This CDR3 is CASSIWSGDNQPQHF.

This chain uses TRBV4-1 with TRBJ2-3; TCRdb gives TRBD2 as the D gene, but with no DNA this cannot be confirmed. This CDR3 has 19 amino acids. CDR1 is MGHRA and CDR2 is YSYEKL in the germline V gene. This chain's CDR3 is CASSQESPGTSGDGVTQYF.

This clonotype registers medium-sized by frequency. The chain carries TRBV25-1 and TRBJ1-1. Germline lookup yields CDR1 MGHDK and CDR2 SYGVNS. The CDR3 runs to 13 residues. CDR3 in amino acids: CASSEWGNTEAFF.

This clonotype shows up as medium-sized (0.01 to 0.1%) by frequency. The CDR3 spells CASSWTGAEQYF. J is TRBJ2-7 and V is TRBV18; TCRdb proposes TRBD1, but this gene call is untestable without DNA. The CDR3 is 12 residues long. Looked up from germline, CDR1 is KGHSH and CDR2 is LQKENI.

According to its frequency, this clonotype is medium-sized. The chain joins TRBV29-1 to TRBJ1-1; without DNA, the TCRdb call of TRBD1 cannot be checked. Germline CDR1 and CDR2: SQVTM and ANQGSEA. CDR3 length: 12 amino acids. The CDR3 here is CSVLRENTEAFF. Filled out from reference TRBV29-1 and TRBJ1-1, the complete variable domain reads SAVISQKPSRDICQRGTSLTIQCQVDSQVTMMFWYRQQPGQSLTLIATANQGSEATYESGFVIDKFPISRPNLTFSTLTVSNMSPEDSSIYLCSVLRENTEAFFGQGTRLTVV.

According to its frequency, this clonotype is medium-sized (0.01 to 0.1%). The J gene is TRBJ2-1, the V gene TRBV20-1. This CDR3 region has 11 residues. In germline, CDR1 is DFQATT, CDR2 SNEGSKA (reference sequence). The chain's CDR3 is CSARDRNEQFF.

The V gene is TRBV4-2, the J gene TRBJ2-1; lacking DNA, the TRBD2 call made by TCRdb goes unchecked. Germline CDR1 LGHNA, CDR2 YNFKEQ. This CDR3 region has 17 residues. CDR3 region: CASSQRQTSGSSNEQFF.

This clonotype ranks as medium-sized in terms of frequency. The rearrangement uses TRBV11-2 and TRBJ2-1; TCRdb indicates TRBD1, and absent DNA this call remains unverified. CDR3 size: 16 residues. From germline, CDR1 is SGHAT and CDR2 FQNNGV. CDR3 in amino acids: CASSLVGSGSVYEQFF.

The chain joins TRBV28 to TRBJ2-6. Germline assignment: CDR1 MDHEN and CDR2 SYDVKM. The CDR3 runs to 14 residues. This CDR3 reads CASRHSSGANVLTF. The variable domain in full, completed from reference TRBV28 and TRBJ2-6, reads DVKVTQSSRYLVKRTGEKVFLECVQDMDHENMFWYRQDPGLGLRLIYFSYDVKMKEKGDIPEGYSVSREKKERFSLILESASTNQTSMYLCASRHSSGANVLTFGAGSRLTVL.